This paragraph covers one T cell receptor (beta chain) sequence. What it binds is unknown. The source of the sample is a study of T cell repertoires in cytomegalovirus infection. TCRdb reprocessed the reads with MiXCR, giving one entry per CDR3 protein. The data contain approximately 990,000 distinct CDR3 sequences, around 32% of them seen just once; the ten biggest clones take up about an eighth. The input for sequencing was cultured CD8+ T cells from PBMCs, taken from culture after CMV antigen stimulation. The sequence derives from a human donor in good health (CMV status not recorded). Some clones in this sample may be carry-over from other donors' samples.

CDR3 nucleotides: TGTGCCAGCAGTGGCCCAGGACGGAGCAATCAGCCCCAGCATTTT. It encodes CASSGPGRSNQPQHF. The chain couples TRBV2 to TRBJ1-5, with D unclear. Germline V lookup: CDR1 SNHLY, CDR2 FYNNEI. The CDR3 runs 15 residues. Trimming left V 4 bases short and J 1 base short, with 11 bases between.